This T cell receptor (beta chain) was profiled in a study of early T cells in non-severe SARS-CoV-2 infection. On the study more broadly: RNA in bulk from unsorted whole blood was sequenced, and chains were unpaired. Points from the study as a whole: VDJdb matching, biased toward anti-spike CD8 responses, missed private and CD4 specificities.

Each cDNA molecule carried a unique molecular identifier. Each CDR3 protein gets one entry after TCRdb re-called the 5' RACE reads with MiXCR. The data contain under 100,000 distinct CDR3 sequences, approximately 11% of them seen just once; the ten biggest clones take up 5.1%. A remark on this clonotype: Its target is unknown.

The ends were cut back, 4 bases at V and 2 bases at J, with 13 bases in the middle. The germline V gene has CDR1 SEHNR and CDR2 FQNEAQ (reference sequence). The CDR3 sequence is 15 residues long. The specimen sequenced was whole blood. The V call is TRBV7-9, the J call TRBJ2-3; possibly TRBD1 for D (6 bases). The TCR sequence derives from an adult who was a healthcare worker with PCR-confirmed SARS-CoV-2 infection or an uninfected control (not recorded which). The CDR3 sequence is CASSWRQDYTDTQYF. The CDR3 nucleotides read TGTGCCAGCAGCTGGAGACAGGATTACACAGATACGCAGTATTTT.